A selection of T cell receptor beta chains follows, all from one sample in a study of shared clonotypes between healthy human individuals. Assay used: immunoSEQ multiplex PCR; TCRdb lists only in-frame clones, some missing. Here the sample spans some 2.1 million clones, around 96% being singletons. The material sequenced was naive CD8+ T cells sorted from blood. The receptors derive from a man aged 18 to 29 in good health. Both conserved end residues are part of each CDR3. D genes are given only for firm matches. Where a row states a size, it is once, few, many or the class of an expanded clone; other rows omit it.

TRBD2	TRBV5-1	TRBJ2-1	.	TGCGCCAGCAGCGGGGGACTAGCGGGAGAAATTACCTACTACAATGAGCAGTTCTTC	CASSGGLAGEITYYNEQFF
.	TRBV4-3	TRBJ2-7	.	TGCGCCAGCAGCCAAGATCGGGACTGGTCCTACGAGCAGTACTTC	CASSQDRDWSYEQYF
.	TRBV30	TRBJ2-2	.	TGTGCCTGGAGTGTACCGGGGGGCCGAACGAACACCGGGGAGCTGTTTTTT	CAWSVPGGRTNTGELFF
TRBD1	TRBV5-6	TRBJ2-7	.	TGTGCCAGCAGCGGGGGACAGAGCTACGAGCAGTACTTC	CASSGGQSYEQYF
.	TRBV7-2	TRBJ1-1	.	TGTGCCAGCAGCCTCCGACAGCCTAACACTGAAGCTTTCTTT	CASSLRQPNTEAFF
TRBD1	TRBV2	TRBJ1-5	.	TGTGCCAGCAGTGACAACAGGGGGTCGGGACAGCCCCAGCATTTT	CASSDNRGSGQPQHF
.	TRBV7-8	TRBJ2-3	once	TGTGCCAGCAGCTTAGTAGCGGCAGGGGGCACAGATACGCAGTATTTT	CASSLVAAGGTDTQYF
TRBD1	TRBV10-2	TRBJ2-1	.	TGCGCCAGCGTGCAGGGGGCGGGGAATGAGCAGTTCTTC	CASVQGAGNEQFF
.	TRBV5-6	TRBJ1-1	.	TGTGCCAGCAGCTTCGGAAGGGGAGAGACTGAAGCTTTCTTT	CASSFGRGETEAFF
.	TRBV10-1	TRBJ2-7	.	TGCGCCAGCAGGGCGGGTCTCTTCGAGCAGTACTTC	CASRAGLFEQYF
TRBD1	TRBV30	TRBJ1-1	.	TGTGCCTGGAGTGTTCCGAGACAGGGGAAGCCTGAAGCTTTCTTT	CAWSVPRQGKPEAFF
.	TRBV4-1	TRBJ2-7	.	TGCGCCAGCAGCCAAGAGAACAGATACTACGAGCAGTACTTC	CASSQENRYYEQYF
.	TRBV13	TRBJ1-1	.	TGTGCCAGCAGCTTAGGAACCGACGGGAGGGTTGGGGCTTTCTTT	CASSLGTDGRVGAFF
TRBD1	TRBV6-5	TRBJ1-1	once	TGTGCCGTCGAGACAGGGGGAATATTCACTGAAGCTTTCTTT	CAVETGGIFTEAFF
TRBD1	TRBV25-1	TRBJ2-3	.	TGTGCCAGCAGTGGACAGGGGGAAATAGATACGCAGTATTTT	CASSGQGEIDTQYF
.	TRBV7-8	TRBJ1-4	.	TGTGCCAGCAGCTTACTTGGCAGGGTGGGTGAAAAACTGTTTTTT	CASSLLGRVGEKLFF
TRBD1	TRBV5-8	TRBJ2-7	.	TGTGCCAGCAGCCTGAGGACAGGGTACTCCTACGAGCAGTACTTC	CASSLRTGYSYEQYF
TRBD1	TRBV4-2	TRBJ2-5	.	TGTGCCAGCAGCCAATTAGACAGGGAAGAGACCCAGTACTTC	CASSQLDREETQYF
TRBD2	TRBV4-2	TRBJ2-7	.	TGTGCCAGCAGCCAAGGGCCCGTTAGCGGGACCTCCTACGAGCAGTACTTC	CASSQGPVSGTSYEQYF
TRBD2	TRBV7-2	TRBJ2-3	.	TGTGCCAGCAGCCCTAGGAGCGGGGGGCGGGATACGCAGTATTTT	CASSPRSGGRDTQYF
.	TRBV7-2	TRBJ2-3	.	TGTGCCAGCAGCCTACCCGCGGATACGCAGTATTTT	CASSLPADTQYF
TRBD1	TRBV6-5	TRBJ2-2	.	TGTGCCAGCAGTTACTTGGGACAGGGCAACACCGGGGAGCTGTTTTTT	CASSYLGQGNTGELFF
TRBD2	TRBV6-6	TRBJ2-1	.	TGTGCCAGCAGGGTGGGCGGGAGCTCCTACAATGAGCAGTTCTTC	CASRVGGSSYNEQFF
TRBD2	TRBV29-1	TRBJ2-3	.	TGCAGCGTGGAGCTAGCGGGAGCGCTAGATACGCAGTATTTT	CSVELAGALDTQYF
.	TRBV7-2	TRBJ1-2	few	TGTGCCAGCAGCCGGGACCCCGGATATGGCTACACCTTC	CASSRDPGYGYTF
.	TRBV18	TRBJ2-2	.	TGTGCCAGCTCACCAGGCGGGCAGGGATCCACCGGGGAGCTGTTTTTT	CASSPGGQGSTGELFF
TRBD2	TRBV11-2	TRBJ2-3	.	TGTGCCAGCAGCTTACCGACTAGCGGGAGCACAGATACGCAGTATTTT	CASSLPTSGSTDTQYF
.	TRBV7-7	TRBJ2-3	.	TGTGCTAGCAGCTTAAGCCTAAGTAGCACAGATACGCAGTATTTT	CASSLSLSSTDTQYF
TRBD1	TRBV9	TRBJ2-7	.	TGTGCCAGCAGCGGAAGTGGGGACAGGGGGATGGACGAGCAGTACTTC	CASSGSGDRGMDEQYF
.	TRBV9	TRBJ2-2	.	TGTGCCAGCAGCGTAGGAGGTATAAACACCGGGGAGCTGTTTTTT	CASSVGGINTGELFF
.	TRBV5-4	TRBJ2-7	.	TGTGCCAGCAGCTTGAATTTGGCTCCTAAGGAGCAGTACTTC	CASSLNLAPKEQYF
.	TRBV7-9	TRBJ2-7	.	TGTGCCAGCAGCTCAACAGGTCCCCCTTTCTACGAGCAGTACTTC	CASSSTGPPFYEQYF
TRBD2	TRBV5-1	TRBJ2-1	.	TGCGCCAGCAGCGGGACTAGCGGAGCCTACAATGAGCAGTTCTTC	CASSGTSGAYNEQFF
TRBD2	TRBV7-2	TRBJ2-7	once	TGTGCCAGCAGCCGTACTGGACTAGCGGAAATCTACGAGCAGTACTTC	CASSRTGLAEIYEQYF
.	TRBV13	TRBJ1-2	.	TGTGCCAGCAGCTTAGCTCCTGCACCAAACTATGGCTACACCTTC	CASSLAPAPNYGYTF
TRBD1	TRBV6-5	TRBJ1-6	.	TGTGCCAGCACCCCGGACAGGGGCTATTCACCCCTCCACTTT	CASTPDRGYSPLHF
.	TRBV9	TRBJ2-7	.	TGTGCCAGCAGCGTAGCCGGGGGGACACAAGGTGCCTACGAGCAGTACTTC	CASSVAGGTQGAYEQYF
TRBD1	TRBV28	TRBJ1-1	.	TGTGCCAGCAGTTTAGGGAGGGGGCGGATGAACACTGAAGCTTTCTTT	CASSLGRGRMNTEAFF
TRBD2	TRBV6-5	TRBJ2-1	.	TGTGCCAGCAGTTGGTTAGGACTAGCGGCTGACAATGAGCAGTTCTTC	CASSWLGLAADNEQFF
TRBD2	TRBV29-1	TRBJ2-1	.	TGCAGCGTTCTAGGACTAGCGGGAGGTGATGAGCAGTTCTTC	CSVLGLAGGDEQFF
.	TRBV30	TRBJ2-7	.	TGTGCCTGGAGTGTACCGGCCCGGAGGCCCTACGAGCAGTACTTC	CAWSVPARRPYEQYF
.	TRBV7-9	TRBJ2-1	once	TGTGCCAGCAGCCAAGCACAGGAATTCCATGAGCAGTTCTTC	CASSQAQEFHEQFF
TRBD1	TRBV6-5	TRBJ2-7	.	TGTGCCAGCAGTCAGGGACAGGGGAACTACGAGCAGTACTTC	CASSQGQGNYEQYF
.	TRBV6-6	TRBJ2-1	.	TGTGCCAGCAGTCCGACCGGGAGCTCCTACAATGAGCAGTTCTTC	CASSPTGSSYNEQFF
.	TRBV25-1	TRBJ2-7	.	TGTGCCAGCAGTACGCCAGTTGGGGAGCAGTACTTC	CASSTPVGEQYF
.	TRBV9	TRBJ1-3	.	TGTGCCAGCAGCGGTCTTGGTATCTCTGGAAACACCATATATTTT	CASSGLGISGNTIYF
.	TRBV5-1	TRBJ2-7	.	TGCGCCAGCAGCCCGGACTACTACGAGCAGTACTTC	CASSPDYYEQYF
TRBD2	TRBV2	TRBJ2-7	.	TGTGCCAGCAGTGAAGGACTAGCGGATTCCTACGAGCAGTACTTC	CASSEGLADSYEQYF
TRBD1	TRBV7-9	TRBJ2-6	.	TGTGCCAGCAGCTATCGACAGGGATACTCTGGGGCCAACGTCCTGACTTTC	CASSYRQGYSGANVLTF
TRBD1	TRBV28	TRBJ1-2	.	TGTGCCAGCAGTTTAGGGACAGGGGATGGCTACACCTTC	CASSLGTGDGYTF